This T cell receptor beta chain was sequenced in a study of Ad26.COV2.S vaccination and SARS-CoV-2 variants. Study background: Recipients of Ad26.COV2.S got it intramuscularly, once or twice 56 days apart. General observations from the study: Similar non-spike TCR breadth was seen in vaccine and placebo recipients. Greater spike-specific TCR breadth was seen in vaccine recipients than in placebo recipients.

The treatment is: around 19 received Ad26.COV2.S at low or high dose, single or two shots; about 5 received placebo; per-sample allocation not given. Samples were taken on day 63 after the first vaccine or placebo injection. Vaccine was an Ad26 vector expressing Wuhan-strain SARS-CoV-2 spike. Germline lookup yields CDR1 ENHRY and CDR2 SYGVKD. CDR3 length: 12 amino acids. Trimming stripped 4 bases from V and 3 bases from J, with 7 bases between. Concerning this clone itself: What it recognizes is unknown.

Using immunoSEQ multiplex PCR, the repertoire was profiled, and TCRdb retains in-frame clones only, with some absent. The sample gives about 400,000 clones, approximately 91% of which show up once; 3% to 4.5% is in the top ten. Sample: peripheral blood, taken in a trial of Ad26.COV2.S vaccine versus placebo. V is TRBV10-3 and J is TRBJ2-7; possible D gene TRBD2, 6 bases. This clonotype was sampled from a person aged 18-65 years who received the Ad26.COV2.S COVID-19 vaccine or a placebo. This chain's CDR3 is CAISAGVYEQYF. CDR3 in DNA: TGTGCCATCAGTGCGGGAGTCTACGAGCAGTACTTC.